The source of this TCR beta chain is a study of blood T cell repertoires in COVID-19. Study-wide context: COVID-19 samples collected from the United States, Italy and Spain covered acute and convalescent phases. PBMCs, B-cell-depleted T cells, or T cells were the source of the cDNA or gDNA that made up the material.

In the original workflow: For nucleated cells, counts were estimated from reference gene primer amplification. Sequencing used immunoSEQ multiplex PCR; TCRdb keeps in-frame clones, though not all of them. The V and J calls and clone size are taken from that table; D and trimming were inferred from the DNA. The repertoire has 150,000 or so clones, approximately 90% of them found once; the top ten carry 9% to 12%. V lost 2 bases to trimming and J lost 7 bases, with 23 bases between them. The CDR3 extends over 17 amino acids. In germline, CDR1 is MGHDK, CDR2 SYGVNS. The chain combines TRBV25-1 with TRBJ1-2, with a possible D match to TRBD1 (5 bases). Sequencing was performed on peripheral blood. This sequence was found in a man aged 50-60 years with acute or convalescent COVID-19. The CDR3, as DNA: TGTGCCAGCAGTGAACCGGGCGATGGGGGGATTAATGGTGGCTACACCTTC. Its translation is CASSEPGDGGINGGYTF.